These T cell receptor beta chains were read from a single sample in a study of shared clonotypes between healthy human individuals. Assay: immunoSEQ multiplex PCR; the TCRdb copy retains only in-frame clones and omits some. The profile shows 2 million to 2.5 million clones, 80% to 95% of them singletons. The sample taken for sequencing was naive CD4+ T cells from PBMCs. These receptors were obtained from a man aged 18-30 years in good health. Some clones in this sample may be carry-over from other donors' samples. Both conserved end residues are part of each CDR3. A D gene is named only where the DNA matches it firmly. Clone size is shown for a subset of rows, as once, few, many or a class of expanded clone.

TRBV11-2	TRBJ1-1	NA	TRBD1	TGTGCCAGCAGCTCCGACAGGGGAGGAACTGAAGCTTTCTTT	CASSSDRGGTEAFF
TRBV4-1	TRBJ2-5	NA	TRBD1	TGCGCCAGCAGCCGGACAGGTTCAAAAGAGACCCAGTACTTC	CASSRTGSKETQYF
TRBV9	TRBJ2-2	once	TRBD2	TGTGCCAGCAGCGTAGGAGCGGGAAGGACCGGGGAGCTGTTTTTT	CASSVGAGRTGELFF
TRBV14	TRBJ2-7	NA	NA	TGTGCCAGCAGCCAAGTAAGGGGGGTTAACGAGCAGTACTTC	CASSQVRGVNEQYF
TRBV7-6	TRBJ2-2	NA	TRBD1	TGTGCCAGCAGCCTTCAGACAGGGGAGAACACCGGGGAGCTGTTTTTT	CASSLQTGENTGELFF
TRBV27	TRBJ1-4	NA	NA	TGTGCCAGCAGTTTATCATGGGGGGCCTGGGAAAAACTGTTTTTT	CASSLSWGAWEKLFF
TRBV6-4	TRBJ1-1	NA	NA	TGTGCCAGCAGCCTGCAAGGAGGCCAGGGGCAAGCTTTCTTT	CASSLQGGQGQAFF
TRBV7-9	TRBJ1-1	few	TRBD1	TGTGCCAGCAGCCTTGGACAGGCGAACACTGAAGCTTTCTTT	CASSLGQANTEAFF
TRBV7-3	TRBJ1-3	NA	NA	TGTGCCAGCAGCTTCCCGCAGGGAGGGCGGGCAACTGGAAACACCATATATTTT	CASSFPQGGRATGNTIYF
TRBV5-4	TRBJ2-2	NA	NA	TGTGCCAGCAGCTTCGCGAGGGAGTTCACCGGGGAGCTGTTTTTT	CASSFAREFTGELFF
TRBV11-2	TRBJ2-5	NA	TRBD1	TGTGCCAGCAGCTTAGCGAGGACAGGGAGGAAAGAGACCCAGTACTTC	CASSLARTGRKETQYF
TRBV6-5	TRBJ2-5	NA	NA	TGTGCCAGCAGTTCCTCCAAAAGCAGGGTGGAAAACTTC	CASSSSKSRVENF
TRBV25-1	TRBJ1-6	once	NA	TGTGCCAGCAGTGCCTATACCAGGGGTCACTCCTATAATTCACCCCTCCACTTT	CASSAYTRGHSYNSPLHF
TRBV10-3	TRBJ2-7	NA	NA	TGTGCCATCAGCGGCCGGGGTAGCGGAGGAGTATGGGAGCAGTACTTC	CAISGRGSGGVWEQYF
TRBV7-9	TRBJ2-5	NA	NA	TGTGCCAGCAGATACCACCCCCGCGGGACGCTGACAGAGACCCAGTACTTC	CASRYHPRGTLTETQYF
TRBV27	TRBJ2-1	NA	NA	TGTGCCAGCAGTATGGGACTCCCCCGTAATGAGCAGTTCTTC	CASSMGLPRNEQFF
TRBV7-9	TRBJ2-7	NA	TRBD2	TGTGCCAGCAGCGTTGGCGGGAGCTACTACGAGCAGTACTTC	CASSVGGSYYEQYF
TRBV18	TRBJ2-1	NA	TRBD2	TGTGCCAGCTCACCAGGGACTAGCGGGAACCCGGGGGAGCAGTTCTTC	CASSPGTSGNPGEQFF
TRBV19	TRBJ1-1	NA	NA	TGTGCCAGTAGTAAGGACCGACAGCGAGAAGCTTTCTTT	CASSKDRQREAFF
TRBV7-8	TRBJ2-5	NA	TRBD2	TGTGCCAGCAGCGCACTAGCGGCAAAGTACCAAGAGACCCAGTACTTC	CASSALAAKYQETQYF
TRBV28	TRBJ1-5	NA	NA	TGTGCCAGCAGTTTTGGGGACTTCGGCAATCAGCCCCAGCATTTT	CASSFGDFGNQPQHF
TRBV19	TRBJ1-5	NA	TRBD1	TGTGCCAGCTCGGACAGGGGCGGGAATCAGCCCCAGCATTTT	CASSDRGGNQPQHF
TRBV10-2	TRBJ2-7	NA	TRBD2	TGCGCCAGCGGGGAGACTAGCGGATTCTACGAGCAGTACTTC	CASGETSGFYEQYF
TRBV15	TRBJ2-7	once	NA	TGTGCCACCAGCAGAGATCTGGGGGTGTCCTTTGAGCAGTACTTC	CATSRDLGVSFEQYF
TRBV2	TRBJ1-5	once	NA	TGTGCCAGCAGTGAATGGGCCTATTATAGCAATCAGCCCCAGCATTTT	CASSEWAYYSNQPQHF